This T cell receptor beta chain was profiled in a study of T cell repertoires in aging, cancer and after chemotherapy. About the study: Six age groups, ranging from 30 or younger to 70 or older, included the donors. Study results and limitations: In healthy donors, age-related TCR diversity loss mainly reflected lost richness. Across the chemotherapy interval, each cancer cohort showed higher median generation probability, suggesting thymic rebound.

The template was genomic DNA from peripheral blood, not RNA. Only a few counts were recorded for this clonotype. Antigen: not known. TRB rearrangements spanning V, D and J were amplified using mixed TRB-A/B primers. TCRdb independently ran MiXCR on the multiplex PCR reads; one entry per CDR3 protein. Of about 8,700 distinct CDR3 sequences listed, more than 50% are singletons. Per the germline V gene, CDR1 is MNHNS and CDR2 is SASEGT. This CDR3 is built from 13 residues. V shed 8 bases and J shed 0 bases, with 11 bases lying between them. Sequencing was done on a sample of blood. The V gene is TRBV6-1, the J gene TRBJ2-7, with D maybe TRBD1 (6 bases). This sequence was found in a human donor in good health. The DNA for the CDR3 is TGTGCCAGCTCCCCGGACAGCTCCTACGAGCAGTACTTC. Translated: CASSPDSSYEQYF.